These 7 T cell receptor beta chains were sequenced from one sample in a study of T cells in Graves' hyperthyroidism and ophthalmopathy. It was RNA transcripts that yielded the amplified TCR beta CDR3 regions. HTBI primers were employed in a first-round RT-PCR of the TCR CDR3. TCRdb reprocessed the multiplex PCR reads via MiXCR and lists one record per CDR3 protein. The sample has fewer than 350,000 distinct CDR3 sequences; about 21% are singletons. Sequencing used blood. The receptors derive from a woman aged 45-65 years with Graves' hyperthyroidism.

This clonotype was seen more than once but under ten times. The chain is built from TRBV28 and TRBJ1-5; the D gene is possibly TRBD1 (5 bases). V lost 5 bases, J lost 4 bases, and 12 bases lay in between. The V gene's germline CDR1 is MDHEN and CDR2 SYDVKM. The CDR3 runs to 14 residues. CDR3: CASSPGAPNQPQHF. The CDR3 region has the DNA TGTGCCAGCAGTCCCGGGGCACCTAATCAGCCCCAGCATTTT.

The chain has TRBV29-1 and TRBJ2-7; D is unclear. Trimming shortened V by 6 bases and J by 2 bases, and 11 bases separated the two germline ends. Germline-derived CDR1 and CDR2 are SQVTM and ANQGSEA. CDR3 length: 12 amino acids. CDR3 protein: CSVPGSTYEQYF. DNA for the CDR3: TGCAGCGTGCCAGGTTCAACCTACGAGCAGTACTTC.

Points on this clonotype: This may be a read error, as it is one base from a much larger clone. This chain joins TRBV2 and TRBJ2-1; 12 nucleotides align to TRBD2. The length of the CDR3 is 15 residues. V dropped 6 bases and J dropped 9; count of bases not matched to a gene: 9. Germline CDR1 and CDR2: SNHLY and FYNNEI. This CDR3 is CASSPLAGGAGEQFF. CDR3 in DNA: TGTGCCAGCAGCCCTCTAGCGGGGGGGGCCGGTGAGCAGTTCTTC.

This clonotype was counted ten times or more. The V gene is TRBV7-6, the J gene TRBJ2-3, with TRBD2 matching 8 bases. The CDR3 totals 18 residues. The germline gives CDR1 SGHVS, CDR2 FNYEAQ. The V and J ends lost 1 base and 6 bases, in that order; junction bases with no gene match: 15. CDR3 loop: CASSLGPGLGVVSDTQYF. Written as DNA, the CDR3 is TGTGCCAGCAGCTTAGGCCCGGGACTAGGGGTGGTATCGGATACGCAGTATTTT.

In this sample, this clonotype turned up a few times. The chain joins TRBV15 to TRBJ2-7; 12 bases agree with TRBD2. J was trimmed by 8 bases and V by 6 bases; bases with no gene match: 8. Germline V lookup: CDR1 LNHNV, CDR2 YYDKDF (reference sequence). CDR3 length: 14 residues. Here the CDR3 DNA reads TGTGCCACCAGTGGACTAGCGGGACGTTTAAAGCAGTACTTC. Protein product: CATSGLAGRLKQYF.

The table lists this clonotype with many counts. The rearrangement links TRBV2 to TRBJ2-6, with TRBD2 matching 7 bases. CDR1 SNHLY and CDR2 FYNNEI come from the germline V gene. The CDR3 has 16 residues. J lost 2 bases, V lost 2 bases, and 3 bases had no gene match. The CDR3 protein is CASSELRGAGANVLTF. CDR3 sequence (DNA): TGTGCCAGCAGTGAATTACGGGGGGCTGGGGCCAACGTCCTGACTTTC.

The CDR3 DNA follows: TGCGCCAGCAGCTCCAGCCCGGGACTAAAACCTTACAATGAGCAGTTCTTC. The encoded protein is CASSSSPGLKPYNEQFF. The chain couples TRBV5-1 to TRBJ2-1, with 7 bases aligning to TRBD2. Germline trimming cut 3 bases from V and 4 bases from J; bases unmatched to any gene: 13. Germline lookup yields CDR1 SGHRS and CDR2 YFSETQ. This CDR3 is 17 amino acids long. The full variable domain, rest sourced from reference TRBV5-1 and TRBJ2-1, is KAGVTQTPRYLIKTRGQQVTLSCSPISGHRSVSWYQQTPGQGLQFLFEYFSETQRNKGNFPGRFSGRQFSNSRSEMNVSTLELGDSALYLCASSSSPGLKPYNEQFFGPGTRLTVL.